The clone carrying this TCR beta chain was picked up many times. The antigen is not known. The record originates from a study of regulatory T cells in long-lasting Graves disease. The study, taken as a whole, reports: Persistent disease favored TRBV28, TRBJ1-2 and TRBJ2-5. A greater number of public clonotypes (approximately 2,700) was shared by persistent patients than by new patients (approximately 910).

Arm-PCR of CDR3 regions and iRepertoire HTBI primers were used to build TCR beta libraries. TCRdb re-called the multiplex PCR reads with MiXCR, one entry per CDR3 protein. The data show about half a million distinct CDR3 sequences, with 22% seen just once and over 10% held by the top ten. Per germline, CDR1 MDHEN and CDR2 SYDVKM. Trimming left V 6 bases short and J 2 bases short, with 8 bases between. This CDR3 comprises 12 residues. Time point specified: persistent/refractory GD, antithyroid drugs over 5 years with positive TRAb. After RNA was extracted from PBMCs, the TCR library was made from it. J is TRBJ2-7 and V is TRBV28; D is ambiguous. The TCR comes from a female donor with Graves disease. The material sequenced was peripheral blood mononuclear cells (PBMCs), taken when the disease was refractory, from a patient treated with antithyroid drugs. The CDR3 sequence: CASRTSAYEQYF. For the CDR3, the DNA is TGTGCCAGCAGGACGAGCGCCTACGAGCAGTACTTC.